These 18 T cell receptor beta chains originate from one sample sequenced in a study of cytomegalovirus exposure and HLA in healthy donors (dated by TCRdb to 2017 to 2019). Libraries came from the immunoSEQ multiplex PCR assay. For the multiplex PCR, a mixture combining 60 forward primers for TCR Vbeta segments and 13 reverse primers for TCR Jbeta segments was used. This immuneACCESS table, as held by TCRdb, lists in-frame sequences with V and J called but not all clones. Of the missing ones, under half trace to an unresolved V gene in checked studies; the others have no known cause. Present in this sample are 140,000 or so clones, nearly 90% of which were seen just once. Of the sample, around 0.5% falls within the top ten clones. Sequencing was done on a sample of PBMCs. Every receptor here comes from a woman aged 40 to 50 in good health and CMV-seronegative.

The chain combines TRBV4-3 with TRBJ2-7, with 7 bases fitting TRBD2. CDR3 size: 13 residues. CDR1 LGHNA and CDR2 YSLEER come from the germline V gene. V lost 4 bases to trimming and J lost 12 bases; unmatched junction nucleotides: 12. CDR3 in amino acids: CASSPGGGGARYF. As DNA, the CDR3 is TGCGCCAGCAGCCCGGGCGGGGGAGGAGCCCGGTACTTC.

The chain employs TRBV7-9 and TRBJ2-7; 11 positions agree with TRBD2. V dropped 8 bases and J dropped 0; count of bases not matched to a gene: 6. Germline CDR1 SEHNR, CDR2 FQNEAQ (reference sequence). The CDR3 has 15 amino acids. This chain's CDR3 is CASSTSGGSSYEQYF. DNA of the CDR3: TGTGCCAGCTCAACTAGCGGGGGAAGCTCCTACGAGCAGTACTTC. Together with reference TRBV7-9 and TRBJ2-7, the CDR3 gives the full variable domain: DTGVSQNPRHKITKRGQNVTFRCDPISEHNRLYWYRQTLGQGPEFLTYFQNEAQLEKSRLLSDRFSAERPKGSFSTLEIQRTEQGDSAMYLCASSTSGGSSYEQYFGPGTRLTVT.

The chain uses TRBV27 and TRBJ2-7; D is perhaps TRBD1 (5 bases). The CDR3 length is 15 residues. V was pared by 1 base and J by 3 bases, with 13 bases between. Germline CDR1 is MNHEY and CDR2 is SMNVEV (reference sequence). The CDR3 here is CASSLYQGIIYEQYF. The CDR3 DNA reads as TGTGCCAGCAGTTTATACCAGGGAATAATCTACGAGCAGTACTTC.

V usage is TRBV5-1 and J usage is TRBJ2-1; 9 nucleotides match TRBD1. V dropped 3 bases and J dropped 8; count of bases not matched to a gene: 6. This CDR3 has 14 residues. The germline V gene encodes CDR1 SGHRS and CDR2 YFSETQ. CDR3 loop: CASSWGQGIDEQFF. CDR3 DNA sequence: TGCGCCAGCAGCTGGGGACAGGGTATCGATGAGCAGTTCTTC.

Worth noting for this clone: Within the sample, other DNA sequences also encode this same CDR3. CDR3 protein: CASSLAGGDQPQHF. The CDR3, as DNA: TGTGCCAGCAGCTTAGCTGGGGGCGATCAGCCCCAGCATTTT. The chain couples TRBV7-2 to TRBJ1-5; D is possibly TRBD1 (6 bases). There are 14 residues in the CDR3. The germline gives CDR1 SGHTA, CDR2 FQGNSA. V was pared by 0 bases and J by 5 bases, with 8 bases between.

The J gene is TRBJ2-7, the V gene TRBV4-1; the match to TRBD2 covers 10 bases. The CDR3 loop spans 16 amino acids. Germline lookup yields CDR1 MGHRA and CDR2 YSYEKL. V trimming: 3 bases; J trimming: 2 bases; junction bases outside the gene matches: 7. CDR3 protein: CASSHTPGLATYEQYF. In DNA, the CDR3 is TGCGCCAGCAGCCATACCCCGGGACTAGCGACCTACGAGCAGTACTTC.

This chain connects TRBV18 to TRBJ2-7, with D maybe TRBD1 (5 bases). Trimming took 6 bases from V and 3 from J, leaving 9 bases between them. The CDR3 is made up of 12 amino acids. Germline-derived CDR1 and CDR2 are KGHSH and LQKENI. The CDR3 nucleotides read TGTGCCAGCTCTTCGACAGACTACGAGCAGTACTTC. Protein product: CASSSTDYEQYF. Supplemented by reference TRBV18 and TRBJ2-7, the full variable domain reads NAGVMQNPRHLVRRRGQEARLRCSPMKGHSHVYWYRQLPEEGLKFMVYLQKENIIDESGMPKERFSAEFPKEGPSILRIQQVVRGDSAAYFCASSSTDYEQYFGPGTRLTVT.

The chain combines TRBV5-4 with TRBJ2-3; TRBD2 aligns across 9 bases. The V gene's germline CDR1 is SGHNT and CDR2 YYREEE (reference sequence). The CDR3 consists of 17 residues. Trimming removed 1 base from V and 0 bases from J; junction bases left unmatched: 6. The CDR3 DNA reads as TGTGCCAGCAGCTTGAGGTCTAGCGGGGATAGCACAGATACGCAGTATTTT. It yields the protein CASSLRSSGDSTDTQYF.

The chain's CDR3 is CASRGAQETQYF. DNA for the CDR3: TGTGCCAGCAGGGGGGCCCAAGAGACCCAGTACTTC. The V and J genes are TRBV28 and TRBJ2-5, with D possibly TRBD1 on 6 matching bases. The CDR3 covers 12 residues. In germline, CDR1 is MDHEN, CDR2 SYDVKM. Trimming took 6 bases from V and 1 from J, leaving 6 bases between them.

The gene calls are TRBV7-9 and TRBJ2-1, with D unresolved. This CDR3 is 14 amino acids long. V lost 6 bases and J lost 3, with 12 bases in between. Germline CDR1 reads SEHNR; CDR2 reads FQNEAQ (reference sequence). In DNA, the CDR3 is TGTGCCAGCAGGAACAGCCAACTCTACAATGAGCAGTTCTTC. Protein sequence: CASRNSQLYNEQFF.

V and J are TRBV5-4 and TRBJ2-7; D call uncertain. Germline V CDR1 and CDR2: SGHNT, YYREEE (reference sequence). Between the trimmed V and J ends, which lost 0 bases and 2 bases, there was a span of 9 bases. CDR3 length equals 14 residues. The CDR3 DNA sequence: TGTGCCAGCAGCTTGGCAGGTAGACCCTACGAGCAGTACTTC. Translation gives CASSLAGRPYEQYF.

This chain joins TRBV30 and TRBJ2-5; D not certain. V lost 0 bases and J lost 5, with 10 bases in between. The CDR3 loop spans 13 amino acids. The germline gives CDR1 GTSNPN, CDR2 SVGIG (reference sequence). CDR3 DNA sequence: TGTGCCTGGAGTGTAGGTGTCGGGGAGACCCAGTACTTC. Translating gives CAWSVGVGETQYF.

The CDR3 nucleotides read TGTGCCACCAGCACGGCCCCCTTTGGACTAGCGGTAGGGGGTGAGCAGTTCTTC. This encodes CATSTAPFGLAVGGEQFF. The chain combines TRBV15 with TRBJ2-1; 10 positions agree with TRBD2. V shed 4 bases, J shed 9 bases, and the junction held 18 bases outside the gene matches. Germline V CDR1 and CDR2: LNHNV, YYDKDF (reference sequence). The CDR3 is made up of 18 amino acids. The full variable domain, its missing parts supplied by reference TRBV15 and TRBJ2-1, is DAMVIQNPRYQVTQFGKPVTLSCSQTLNHNVMYWYQQKSSQAPKLLFHYYDKDFNNEADTPDNFQSRRPNTSFCFLDIRSPGLGDTAMYLCATSTAPFGLAVGGEQFFGPGTRLTVL.

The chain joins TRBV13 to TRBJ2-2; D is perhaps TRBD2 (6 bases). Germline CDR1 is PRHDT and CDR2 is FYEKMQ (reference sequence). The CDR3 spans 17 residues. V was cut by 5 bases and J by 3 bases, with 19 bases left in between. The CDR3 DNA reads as TGTGCCAGCAGCCCCTCCCTTAGCGGAGCATACACCGGGGAGCTGTTTTTT. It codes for CASSPSLSGAYTGELFF.

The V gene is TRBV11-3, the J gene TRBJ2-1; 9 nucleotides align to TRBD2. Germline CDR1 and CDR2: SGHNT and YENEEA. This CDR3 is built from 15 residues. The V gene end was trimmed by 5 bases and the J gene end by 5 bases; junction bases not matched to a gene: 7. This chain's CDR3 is CASSPTSGVNNEQFF. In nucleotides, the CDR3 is TGTGCCAGCAGCCCGACTAGCGGAGTAAACAATGAGCAGTTCTTC.

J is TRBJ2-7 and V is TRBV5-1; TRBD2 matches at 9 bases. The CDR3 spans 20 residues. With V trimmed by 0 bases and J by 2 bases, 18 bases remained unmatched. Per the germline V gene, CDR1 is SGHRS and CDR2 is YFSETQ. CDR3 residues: CASSLAPTSGSRGGAYEQYF. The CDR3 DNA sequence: TGCGCCAGCAGCTTGGCCCCGACTAGCGGAAGCCGAGGGGGAGCCTACGAGCAGTACTTC.

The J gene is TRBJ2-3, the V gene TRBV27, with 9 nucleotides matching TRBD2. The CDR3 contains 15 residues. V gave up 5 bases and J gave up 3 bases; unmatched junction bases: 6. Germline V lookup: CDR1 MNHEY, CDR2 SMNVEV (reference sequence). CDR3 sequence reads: CASSPRLADTDTQYF. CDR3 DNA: TGTGCCAGCAGTCCTAGACTAGCGGATACAGATACGCAGTATTTT.

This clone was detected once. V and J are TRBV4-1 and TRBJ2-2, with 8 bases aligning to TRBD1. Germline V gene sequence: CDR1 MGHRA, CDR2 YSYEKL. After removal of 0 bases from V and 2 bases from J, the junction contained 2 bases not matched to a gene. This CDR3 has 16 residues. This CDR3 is CASSQDGTGNTGELFF. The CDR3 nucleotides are TGCGCCAGCAGCCAAGATGGGACAGGTAACACCGGGGAGCTGTTTTTT.